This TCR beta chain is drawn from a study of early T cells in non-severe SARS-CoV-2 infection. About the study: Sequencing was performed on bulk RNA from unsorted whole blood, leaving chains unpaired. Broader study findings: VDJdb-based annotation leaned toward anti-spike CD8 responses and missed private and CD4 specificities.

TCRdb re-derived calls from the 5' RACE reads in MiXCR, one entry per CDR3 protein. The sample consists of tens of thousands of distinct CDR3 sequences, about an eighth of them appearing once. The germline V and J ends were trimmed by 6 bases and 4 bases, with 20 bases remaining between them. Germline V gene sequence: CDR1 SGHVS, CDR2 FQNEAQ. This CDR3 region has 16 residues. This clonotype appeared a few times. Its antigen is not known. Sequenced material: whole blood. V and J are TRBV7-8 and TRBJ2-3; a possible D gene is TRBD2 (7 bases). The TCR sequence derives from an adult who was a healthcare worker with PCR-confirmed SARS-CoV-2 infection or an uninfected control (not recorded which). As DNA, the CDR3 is TGTGCCAGCAGTTCAGCGCGGGGGCCAGCCTCAGATACGCAGTATTTT. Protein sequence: CASSSARGPASDTQYF. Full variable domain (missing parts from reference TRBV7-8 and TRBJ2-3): GAGVSQSPRYKVAKRGQDVALRCDPISGHVSLFWYQQALGQGPEFLTYFQNEAQLDKSGLPSDRFFAERPEGSVSTLKIQRTQQEDSAVYLCASSSARGPASDTQYFGPGTRLTVL.